The 14 T cell receptor beta chains presented below share a single source sample, sequenced in a study of OX40 agonist ivuxolimab in advanced cancers. TCRdb's copy holds only in-frame clones and misses some; the assay was immunoSEQ multiplex PCR. The sample contains about 67,000 clones, roughly 92% of which appear only once. Sequenced here: CD4+ or CD8+ T cells sorted from blood, sampled in a trial of the OX40 agonist ivuxolimab. These receptors were taken from an adult with an advanced solid tumor such as melanoma, head and neck, liver or kidney cancer.

The gene calls are TRBV30 and TRBJ2-3, with a tentative D call TRBD1 (5 bases). The CDR3 has 12 amino acids. The ends were cut back, 5 bases at V and 0 bases at J, with 6 bases in the middle. Germline CDR1 and CDR2: GTSNPN and SVGIG (reference sequence). The CDR3 sequence: CAWGASTDTQYF. Here the CDR3 DNA reads TGTGCCTGGGGGGCTAGCACAGATACGCAGTATTTT.

This chain joins TRBV18 and TRBJ2-7; weak D call: TRBD2 (6 bases). Trimming left V 3 bases short and J 2 bases short, with 14 bases between. Germline V gene lookup returns CDR1 KGHSH and CDR2 LQKENI. CDR3 size: 15 residues. The CDR3 sequence is CASSPGAGLAYEQYF. The CDR3 nucleotides are TGTGCCAGCTCACCCGGTGCGGGGTTAGCCTACGAGCAGTACTTC.

CDR3 sequence (DNA): TGTGCCAGCAGCCTCGGGGCAGGGGGTTCCCGGTACGAGCAGTACTTC. This codes for CASSLGAGGSRYEQYF. The rearrangement joins TRBV7-2 to TRBJ2-7; TRBD1 matches at 7 bases. Germline CDR1 and CDR2: SGHTA and FQGNSA. V lost 5 bases and J lost 4; bases outside the gene matches: 14. The CDR3 has 16 amino acids.

This chain uses TRBV4-3 with TRBJ2-3; D is unclear. CDR3 length equals 13 residues. V was clipped by 1 base and J by 6 bases, with 8 bases between them. Germline V gene data show CDR1 as LGHNA and CDR2 as YSLEER. As DNA, the CDR3 is TGCGCCAGCAGCCAAGGAGGCGAGGATACGCAGTATTTT. Protein product: CASSQGGEDTQYF.

J is TRBJ1-4 and V is TRBV6-6; 11 bases match TRBD1. The ends lost 5 bases at V and 7 bases at J; junction bases unmatched: 6. CDR1 and CDR2 from the germline V gene are MNHNY and SVGAGI (reference sequence). The CDR3 has 15 amino acids. The CDR3 region is CASSRSGQGAEKLFF. The CDR3 bases are TGTGCCAGCAGTCGCTCCGGACAGGGGGCTGAAAAACTGTTTTTT.

The rearrangement uses TRBV28 and TRBJ2-1, with D maybe TRBD1 (5 bases). Germline CDR1 and CDR2: MDHEN and SYDVKM. CDR3 size: 12 residues. The V end lost 6 bases, the J end lost 10 bases, and 13 bases lay between the germline ends. The CDR3 protein is CASSRPRTEQFF. CDR3 in DNA: TGTGCCAGCAGCCGACCTAGGACAGAGCAGTTCTTC.

This chain links TRBV7-3 with TRBJ2-7; D may be TRBD2 (6 bases). There are 13 residues in the CDR3. Trimming took 5 bases from V and 6 from J, leaving 14 bases between them. In germline, CDR1 is SGHTA, CDR2 FQGTGA. The CDR3 reads CASSLRRESEQYF. The CDR3 DNA sequence: TGTGCCAGCAGCCTTAGGAGGGAAAGCGAGCAGTACTTC.

The chain combines TRBV9 with TRBJ2-5; 7 bases map to TRBD2. V was pared by 0 bases and J by 3 bases, with 8 bases of the junction left unmatched. The CDR3 runs to 16 residues. Looked up from germline, CDR1 is SGDLS and CDR2 is YYNGEE. The CDR3 loop reads CASSVAVGGGEETQYF. CDR3 DNA: TGTGCCAGCAGCGTAGCTGTGGGGGGGGGAGAAGAGACCCAGTACTTC.

The chain couples TRBV10-2 to TRBJ2-7; tentative D call: TRBD2 (6 bases). The CDR3 contains 15 residues. CDR1 WSHSY and CDR2 SAAADI come from the germline V gene. V lost 0 bases, J lost 1 base, and 10 bases lay in between. CDR3 nucleotide sequence: TGCGCCAGCAGTGAGTCGGTTCTAGCGTCCTACGAGCAGTACTTC. This encodes CASSESVLASYEQYF.

The gene calls are TRBV28 and TRBJ2-6; D call uncertain. This CDR3 is built from 13 residues. Germline CDR1 reads MDHEN; CDR2 reads SYDVKM. V was trimmed by 4 bases and J by 1 base, leaving 2 bases between them. In DNA, the CDR3 is TGTGCCAGCAGTTCATCTGGGGCCAACGTCCTGACTTTC. Protein sequence: CASSSSGANVLTF.

The rearrangement joins TRBV6-5 to TRBJ2-1, with 7 nucleotides matching TRBD1. The CDR3 runs to 16 residues. Germline V gene lookup returns CDR1 MNHEY and CDR2 SVGAGI. V lost 4 bases, J lost 1 base, and 7 bases stayed unmatched. The CDR3 region is CASSSRQGFSYNEQFF. In nucleotides, the CDR3 is TGTGCCAGCAGTTCACGACAGGGATTTTCCTACAATGAGCAGTTCTTC.

The chain combines TRBV7-9 with TRBJ2-4; D is uncertain. V lost 5 bases and J 0 bases, leaving 20 bases between the germline ends. Germline lookup yields CDR1 SEHNR and CDR2 FQNEAQ (reference sequence). The CDR3 covers 18 residues. The CDR3 region has the DNA TGTGCCAGCAGCCCTACGTCTGGAACACCCCTAGCCAAAAACATTCAGTACTTC. Its translation is CASSPTSGTPLAKNIQYF.

This chain uses TRBV6-6 with TRBJ1-2; D might be TRBD1 (6 bases). Germline values: CDR1 MNHNY, CDR2 SVGAGI (reference sequence). CDR3 length equals 15 residues. V lost 1 base and J 7 bases, leaving 16 bases between the germline ends. The CDR3 DNA reads TGTGCCAGCAGTTACTTTGACAGGACCTCGGGTGGCTACACCTTC. Protein sequence: CASSYFDRTSGGYTF.

This clone has just one count. The chain uses TRBV9 and TRBJ1-2, with TRBD1 matching over 10 bases. This CDR3 comprises 16 residues. Per the germline V gene, CDR1 is SGDLS and CDR2 is YYNGEE. The V segment lost 1 base and the J segment 0 bases; nucleotides outside the gene matches: 3. DNA for the CDR3: TGTGCCAGCAGCGTAACCGGGACAGGGGCTAACTATGGCTACACCTTC. This sequence encodes CASSVTGTGANYGYTF.